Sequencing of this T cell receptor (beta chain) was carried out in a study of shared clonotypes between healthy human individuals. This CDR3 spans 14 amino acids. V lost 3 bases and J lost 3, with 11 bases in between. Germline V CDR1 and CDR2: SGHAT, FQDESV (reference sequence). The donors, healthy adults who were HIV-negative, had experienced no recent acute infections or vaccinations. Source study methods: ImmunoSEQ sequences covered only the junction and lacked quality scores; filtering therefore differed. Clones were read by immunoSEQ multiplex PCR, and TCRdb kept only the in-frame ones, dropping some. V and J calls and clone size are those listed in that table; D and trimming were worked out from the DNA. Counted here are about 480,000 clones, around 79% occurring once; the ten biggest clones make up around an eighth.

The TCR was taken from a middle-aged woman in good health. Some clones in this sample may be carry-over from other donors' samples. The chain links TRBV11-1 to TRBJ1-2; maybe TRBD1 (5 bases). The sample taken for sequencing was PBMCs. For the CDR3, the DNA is TGTGCCAGCAGCTTCCGAGGGGACTACTATGGCTACACCTTC. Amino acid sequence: CASSFRGDYYGYTF. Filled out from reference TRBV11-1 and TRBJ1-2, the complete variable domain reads EAEVAQSPRYKITEKSQAVAFWCDPISGHATLYWYRQILGQGPELLVQFQDESVVDDSQLPKDRFSAERLKGVDSTLKIQPAELGDSAMYLCASSFRGDYYGYTFGSGTRLTVV.